This is a list of T cell receptor beta chains from one sample in a study of T cells in Graves' hyperthyroidism and ophthalmopathy. One entry per CDR3 protein, called by TCRdb with MiXCR from the multiplex PCR reads. The table has some 690,000 distinct CDR3 sequences, about 18% seen once. The sample taken for sequencing was blood. These receptors originate from a man aged 50 or older with Graves' hyperthyroidism. Each CDR3 is given with its conserved first and last residue. A D gene is named only where the DNA matches it firmly. Clone size is not always given. Where it is, it says once, few, many or a class for expanded clones.

>TRBV9|many|TRBJ2-7|TRBD2
TGTGCCAGCAGCGTAGGGGCGGGAGGGATCTACGAGCAGTACTTC
CASSVGAGGIYEQYF
>TRBV27|many|TRBJ2-7|TRBD2
TGTGCCAGCAGTCCAACCCAACTAGCGGGAAATTACGAGCAGTACTTC
CASSPTQLAGNYEQYF
>TRBV6-1|.|TRBJ2-3|.
TGTGCCAGCAGTTTATGGGCTAGCGGCCGGAGAGAGGGGACAGATACGCGGTATTTT
CASSLWASGRREGTDTRYF
>TRBV28|few|TRBJ1-5|TRBD1
TGTGCCAGCAGTTTAGTAACAGGGGTTAGCAATCAGCCCCAGCATTTT
CASSLVTGVSNQPQHF
>TRBV5-1|many|TRBJ2-7|TRBD2
TGCGCCAGCAGCTCCCTAGGGACTAGCGGGAGGGCCATCAACGAGCAGTACTTC
CASSSLGTSGRAINEQYF
>TRBV10-1|.|TRBJ2-7|.
TGCGCCAGCAGTGAGTCCTGGATAGACTCCTACGAGCAGTACTTC
CASSESWIDSYEQYF
>TRBV18|many|TRBJ1-6|.
TGTGCCAGCTCACCGGACGGCAATATATCCCTCCACTTT
CASSPDGNISLHF
>TRBV6-2/TRBV6-3|.|TRBJ2-7|TRBD2
TGTGCCAGCCTGCCTGGAGTAGCGGGAGGGCGCTACGAGCAGTACTTC
CASLPGVAGGRYEQYF
>TRBV11-2|many|TRBJ2-1|TRBD2
TGTGCCAGCAGCAAAATAGGACTAGCGTTCTCCTACAATGAGCAGTTCTTC
CASSKIGLAFSYNEQFF
>TRBV28|many|TRBJ2-1|.
TGTGCCAGCAGTTTATTAACGGGACCTGATGAGCAGTTCTTC
CASSLLTGPDEQFF
>TRBV9|many|TRBJ2-3|TRBD2
TGTGCCAGCAGTGCCGATAGGCGGGAGGGCCTGGATACGCAGTATTTT
CASSADRREGLDTQYF
>TRBV7-3|many|TRBJ2-3|TRBD2
TGTGCCAGCAGCTTTTCACTAGCGGGAGCCATAGATACGCAGTATTTT
CASSFSLAGAIDTQYF
>TRBV6-1|few|TRBJ1-2|TRBD1
TGTGCCAGCATTGATCCGGGACAGCGCGCTGGCTACACCTTC
CASIDPGQRAGYTF
>TRBV10-3|.|TRBJ2-5|.
TGTGCCATCAGTGGGACTTCGTACCAAGAGACCCAGTACTTC
CAISGTSYQETQYF
>TRBV12-3/TRBV12-4|many|TRBJ1-5|.
TGTGCCAGCAGTTTAGAGGCAGGCCCTCAGCCCCAGCATTTT
CASSLEAGPQPQHF
>TRBV20-1|few|TRBJ1-2|TRBD1
TGCAGTGCTACACCCAGAAGGACAGGGTATGGCTACACCTTC
CSATPRRTGYGYTF
>TRBV6-2/TRBV6-3|once|TRBJ1-2|.
TGTGCCAGCAAGTCATGGAGCTATGGCTACACCTTC
CASKSWSYGYTF
>TRBV6-2/TRBV6-3|.|TRBJ1-2|.
TGTGCCAGCAGTCTCTTGACACAGGGCTACACCTTC
CASSLLTQGYTF
>TRBV28|.|TRBJ1-5|.
TGTGCCAGCAGTTTTGTAGGGGAATCCAATCAGCCCCAGCATTTT
CASSFVGESNQPQHF
>TRBV13|few|TRBJ2-1|.
TGTGCCAGCAGAGAGGAGCGGACCGTTAGTGAGCAGTTCTTC
CASREERTVSEQFF
>TRBV6-1|many|TRBJ1-4|TRBD1
TGTGCCAGCAGTCACTCCCGGGACAGGGTGACTAATGAAAAACTGTTTTTT
CASSHSRDRVTNEKLFF
>TRBV20-1|few|TRBJ2-7|.
TGCAGTGCTAGAGATGCAGCGTTCGAGCAGTACTTC
CSARDAAFEQYF
>TRBV3-1|once|TRBJ1-5|.
TGTGCCAGCAGCCATGGCTCCAGGGGCGCGGGTCAGCCCCAGCATTTT
CASSHGSRGAGQPQHF
>TRBV18|.|TRBJ2-7|.
TGTGCCAGCTCACCATCCCAGGTCAGCTCCTACGAGCAGTACTTC
CASSPSQVSSYEQYF
>TRBV7-9|few|TRBJ2-1|.
TGTGCCAGCAACCAGGTAGCGGTCCCAGGGGGTGAGCAGTTCTTC
CASNQVAVPGGEQFF
>TRBV12-3/TRBV12-4|many|TRBJ1-4|.
TGTGCCAGCAGCCCCAATAATGAAAAACTGTTTTTT
CASSPNNEKLFF
>TRBV3-1|few|TRBJ2-3|TRBD2
TGTGCCAGCAGCCGACTAGCGGGACACACAGATACGCAGTATTTT
CASSRLAGHTDTQYF
>TRBV10-1|few|TRBJ2-1|TRBD2
TGCGCCAGCAGTGATCCCGGGACTAGCGGGAGGGCCTTGAATGAGCAGTTCTTC
CASSDPGTSGRALNEQFF
>TRBV29-1|few|TRBJ1-2|.
TGCAGCGTCGACCAGGGACGGCGCTATGGCTACACCTTC
CSVDQGRRYGYTF
>TRBV28|few|TRBJ2-7|TRBD2
TGTGCCAGCACACTAGCGGGAGCCTGGAACGAGCAGTACTTC
CASTLAGAWNEQYF
>TRBV6-1|few|TRBJ1-3|.
TGTGCCAGCAGCCAAGGAAACACCACATATTTT
CASSQGNTTYF
>TRBV12-3/TRBV12-4|.|TRBJ1-5|TRBD1
TGTGCCAGCAGTTCCAGGGGGGGCGTTAGCAATCAGCCCCAGCATTTT
CASSSRGGVSNQPQHF
>TRBV6-1|many|TRBJ2-2|TRBD2
TGTGCCAGCGGTCCAGGGCTAGCGGGAGTCGGGGAGCTGTTTTTT
CASGPGLAGVGELFF
>TRBV27|few|TRBJ2-7|TRBD2
TGTGCCAGCAGAAATTTAGCGGGAGGGTATAATTTGTACGAGCAGTACTTC
CASRNLAGGYNLYEQYF
>TRBV7-9|many|TRBJ2-2|.
TGTGCCAGCAGCTTCTCGGGGGCGACCGGGGAGCTGTTTTTT
CASSFSGATGELFF
>TRBV27|.|TRBJ2-5|TRBD2
TGTGCCAGCAGAAGACTAGCGGGACAGGAGACCCAGTACTTC
CASRRLAGQETQYF
>TRBV28|few|TRBJ1-1|.
TGTGCCAGCAGCCCCTCTCCGGGGGTGAACACTGAAGCTTTCTTT
CASSPSPGVNTEAFF
>TRBV5-1|.|TRBJ2-1|TRBD1
TGCGCCAGCAGCCCGGGACAGGGGGAGTACAATGAGCAGTTCTTC
CASSPGQGEYNEQFF
>TRBV7-9|.|TRBJ1-2|.
TGTGCCAGCAGCTTAGTTCCCCAGGGACAATCGGGCTACACCTTC
CASSLVPQGQSGYTF
>TRBV11-2|many|TRBJ2-1|.
TGTGCCAGCAGCTTAGCTTTCCGCCCCTACAATGAGCAGTTCTTC
CASSLAFRPYNEQFF
>TRBV12-3/TRBV12-4|many|TRBJ2-7|.
TGTGCCAGCACCCGGGACTCCGGTGGCGAGCAGTACTTC
CASTRDSGGEQYF
>TRBV25-1|.|TRBJ2-5|.
TGTGCCAGCATCCCGACAGGCTCTTACCAAGAGACCCAGTACTTC
CASIPTGSYQETQYF
>TRBV28|many|TRBJ2-2|.
TGTGCCAGCAGTCCTACAGGGTTAACCGGGGAGCTGTTTTTT
CASSPTGLTGELFF
>TRBV5-1|many|TRBJ2-3|.
TGCGCCAGCAGCGAGGGAGTGAGTGCAGATACGCAGTATTTT
CASSEGVSADTQYF
>TRBV7-2|few|TRBJ1-4|.
TGTGCCAGCAGCTTAGAACCTGGACAGACGAGACAGCCTAATGAAAAACTGTTTTTT
CASSLEPGQTRQPNEKLFF
>TRBV5-1|many|TRBJ2-1|.
TGCGCCAGCAGCTTGGAGACGAGCTCCTACAATGAGCAGTTCTTC
CASSLETSSYNEQFF
>TRBV12-3/TRBV12-4|many|TRBJ1-2|.
TGTGCCAGCAGGATCGAGGCAAACGGCTACACCTTC
CASRIEANGYTF
>TRBV12-3/TRBV12-4|many|TRBJ2-1|.
TGTGCCAGCATCCCGAACCCGTTCTTC
CASIPNPFF
>TRBV2|many|TRBJ2-2|.
TGTGCCAGCCACCTAGGACAGTTCACCGGGGAGCTGTTTTTT
CASHLGQFTGELFF
>TRBV20-1|few|TRBJ1-1|.
TGCAGTGCTAGTCAGGGGCATCTATTGGGCACTGAAGCTTTCTTT
CSASQGHLLGTEAFF
>TRBV30|few|TRBJ1-2|.
TGTGCCTGGAAGAGGGATTATTACGGCTACACCTTC
CAWKRDYYGYTF
>TRBV25-1|once|TRBJ1-6|TRBD1
TGTGCCAGCAGTGGCCGGACAGGGCTAGGGTCACCCCTCCACTTT
CASSGRTGLGSPLHF
>TRBV12-3/TRBV12-4|many|TRBJ2-5|.
TGTGCCAGCAGTTTAGCGGGGCCCGGGATGCCTCAGTACTTC
CASSLAGPGMPQYF
>TRBV11-2|many|TRBJ2-7|TRBD1
TGTGCCAGCAGCTTCGTGGGACAGGGGTACGAGCAGTACTTC
CASSFVGQGYEQYF
>TRBV19|few|TRBJ1-5|.
TGTGCCAGTAGTATTCGGCAGGGAGGCAATCAGCCCCAGCATTTT
CASSIRQGGNQPQHF
>TRBV18|few|TRBJ1-5|.
TGTGCCAGCTCACCCGACGACACCAATCAGCCCCAGCATTTT
CASSPDDTNQPQHF
>TRBV10-3|many|TRBJ2-2|.
TGTGCCATCAGGGGAGGACAGGTGAACACCGGGGAGCTGTTTTTT
CAIRGGQVNTGELFF
>TRBV24-1|few|TRBJ2-7|.
TGTGCCACCAGTGTTACGGGTCCGTTCTACGAGCAGTACTTC
CATSVTGPFYEQYF
>TRBV12-3/TRBV12-4|many|TRBJ2-1|TRBD2
TGTGCCAGCAGTTTAACCGGGAGGGCCTTCTACAATGAGCAGTTCTTC
CASSLTGRAFYNEQFF
>TRBV29-1|once|TRBJ2-5|TRBD1
TGCAGCGTTGTAGGGGGCCAGTACCAAGAGACCCAGTACTTC
CSVVGGQYQETQYF